The clone carrying this T cell receptor (beta chain) was found a few times. The antigen is not known. In each case, RNA was isolated and then reverse transcribed into cDNA as the sequencing template. The data were produced by immunoSEQ multiplex PCR, yet TCRdb's version contains in-frame clones alone and is incomplete. The sample lists over 150,000 clones; roughly three fifths were seen once. The CDR3 is 14 amino acids. The germline V and J ends were trimmed by 4 bases and 4 bases, with 14 bases remaining between them. Germline CDR1 and CDR2: SGHNT and YYREEE (reference sequence). The sample comes from a study of CD8+ T cells in alopecia areata. Findings and caveats of the study: Clonality was higher in lesional than normal scalp, especially in alopecia totalis/universalis. Mice showed TCR sharing more clearly than patients did, possibly owing to HLA.

The specimen was CD8+ T cells sorted from blood. The chain uses TRBV5-4 and TRBJ1-1, with D possibly TRBD1 on 5 matching bases. This sequence originates from a human donor in good health. CDR3 sequence: CASSPRERGTEAFF. Here the CDR3 DNA reads TGTGCCAGCAGCCCCAGGGAGCGCGGCACTGAAGCTTTCTTT.